Presented here are 15 T cell receptor beta chains from one specimen sequenced in a study of shared clonotypes between healthy human individuals. Clones were read by immunoSEQ multiplex PCR, and TCRdb kept only the in-frame ones, dropping some. The profile shows under 2,500,000 clones, more than 90% of them singletons. Sequenced input: naive CD4+ T cells sorted from blood. This sample's subset: CD45RA+ positively selected. The source is a young man in good health.

This chain uses TRBV7-6 with TRBJ2-5; 9 bases align to TRBD2. This CDR3 is 15 amino acids long. Unmatched junction bases numbered 5, after V lost 3 bases and J lost 3 bases. The germline V gene has CDR1 SGHVS and CDR2 FNYEAQ. CDR3 sequence (DNA): TGTGCCAGCAGCTTTAGCGGGGGAAAGGAAGAGACCCAGTACTTC. Protein product: CASSFSGGKEETQYF.

This clone occurred once. The V and J genes are TRBV5-1 and TRBJ1-4; tentatively, D is TRBD1 (5 bases). Per the germline V gene, CDR1 is SGHRS and CDR2 is YFSETQ. Deletions cut 3 bases from V and 0 bases from J, with 9 bases between. This CDR3 contains 15 residues. CDR3 in amino acids: CASSYETATNEKLFF. CDR3 coding DNA: TGCGCCAGCAGCTACGAGACAGCAACTAATGAAAAACTGTTTTTT.

For this clone: Compared with germline, one end of the junction differs, possibly owing to a read error. The same CDR3 can be traced to other DNA sequences in this sample. V gene TRBV7-9 combines with J gene TRBJ1-6; D gene unclear. The germline gives CDR1 SEHNR, CDR2 FQNEAQ (reference sequence). The length of the CDR3 is 13 residues. The CDR3 here is CASSLVGDSPLHF. In nucleotides, the CDR3 is TGTGCCAGTAGCTTGGTAGGAGATTCACCCCTCCACTTT.

The chain combines TRBV10-1 with TRBJ1-1, with D perhaps TRBD1 (6 bases). In germline, CDR1 is WNHNN, CDR2 SYGVQD (reference sequence). Trimming cost V 3 bases and J 1 base, with 9 bases left between them. This CDR3 is built from 14 residues. The DNA for the CDR3 is TGCGCCAGCAGTGACCAGGGGAGGAACACTGAAGCTTTCTTT. Protein product: CASSDQGRNTEAFF.

The V call is TRBV7-2, the J call TRBJ1-2, with TRBD1 matching 10 bases. There are 14 residues in the CDR3. V shed 2 bases, J shed 7 bases, and the junction held 4 bases outside the gene matches. Germline CDR1 is SGHTA and CDR2 is FQGNSA. The CDR3 sequence is CASSLTDRGFGYTF. DNA for the CDR3: TGTGCCAGCAGCTTAACGGACAGGGGGTTTGGCTACACCTTC.

This chain joins TRBV30 and TRBJ1-4, with D unresolved. Germline lookup yields CDR1 GTSNPN and CDR2 SVGIG (reference sequence). Trimming removed 6 bases from V and 8 bases from J, with 13 bases in between. CDR3 length: 12 residues. CDR3 amino acids: CACKQPREKLFF. The CDR3 region has the DNA TGTGCCTGTAAACAGCCGCGGGAAAAACTGTTTTTT. Complete variable domain (other parts from reference TRBV30 and TRBJ1-4): SQTIHQWPATLVQPVGSPLSLECTVEGTSNPNLYWYRQAAGRGLQLLFYSVGIGQISSEVPQNLSASRPQDRQFILSSKKLLLSDSGFYLCACKQPREKLFFGSGTQLSVL.

This chain joins TRBV18 and TRBJ2-1; a weak D match, TRBD1 (5 bases). Trimming left V 10 bases short and J 3 bases short, with 13 bases between. The CDR3 spans 13 residues. Per germline, CDR1 KGHSH and CDR2 LQKENI. The DNA of the CDR3 is TGTGCCACCTTCTCGGACAACTACAATGAGCAGTTCTTC. Protein: CATFSDNYNEQFF.

This rearrangement joins TRBV5-4 to TRBJ2-5, with D perhaps matching TRBD2 (8 bases). The germline V gene encodes CDR1 SGHNT and CDR2 YYREEE (reference sequence). The CDR3 sequence is 16 residues long. The germline V and J ends were trimmed by 3 bases and 5 bases, with 20 bases remaining between them. The chain's CDR3 is CASSSAQGRGVETQYF. CDR3 in DNA: TGTGCCAGCAGCTCGGCACAGGGGCGGGGGGTGGAGACCCAGTACTTC.

This clone showed up just a few times. The sample carries other DNA sequences with the same CDR3. V usage is TRBV2 and J usage is TRBJ1-1; TRBD1 is a possible D gene (6 bases). The V gene's germline CDR1 is SNHLY and CDR2 FYNNEI. Deletions cut 4 bases from V and 1 base from J, with 7 bases between. This CDR3 comprises 13 residues. The CDR3 sequence is CASSGQANTEAFF. The CDR3 nucleotides are TGTGCCAGCAGTGGACAGGCGAACACTGAAGCTTTCTTT.

DNA for the CDR3: TGTGCCATCAGTGATCTTTCGGGGGAGCAGTACTTC. Protein product: CAISDLSGEQYF. This rearrangement joins TRBV10-3 to TRBJ2-7, with D possibly TRBD2 on 5 matching bases. Germline V CDR1 and CDR2: ENHRY, SYGVKD. Trimming stripped 3 bases from V and 7 bases from J, with 10 bases between. CDR3 size: 12 residues.

The rearrangement links TRBV7-2 to TRBJ1-2; D unresolved. The V end was cut by 5 bases, the J end by 3 bases, with 10 bases between. From germline, CDR1 is SGHTA and CDR2 FQGNSA. The CDR3 runs 13 residues. For the CDR3, the DNA is TGTGCCAGCAGCCCGGACTGGGACTATGGCTACACCTTC. As protein: CASSPDWDYGYTF.

The V and J genes are TRBV7-9 and TRBJ2-3, with 8 bases fitting TRBD2. The trim removed 8 bases at V and 5 bases at J, leaving 12 bases unmatched. Germline values: CDR1 SEHNR, CDR2 FQNEAQ (reference sequence). The CDR3 covers 15 residues. In nucleotides, the CDR3 is TGTGCCAGCTCTCTGGCGGGCGGGAGGATAGATACGCAGTATTTT. Its protein product is CASSLAGGRIDTQYF.

The V gene is TRBV5-1, the J gene TRBJ2-5; 8 bases map to TRBD2. This CDR3 region has 16 residues. The ends lost 4 bases at V and 4 bases at J; junction bases unmatched: 12. Germline loops: CDR1 SGHRS, CDR2 YFSETQ. CDR3 sequence reads: CASSPGGQRGLETQYF. The DNA for the CDR3 is TGCGCCAGCAGCCCCGGGGGTCAGCGGGGGCTAGAGACCCAGTACTTC.

This sequence joins TRBV4-1 and TRBJ2-1, with unresolved D. Trimming stripped 3 bases from V and 0 bases from J, with 15 bases between. Per germline, CDR1 MGHRA and CDR2 YSYEKL. This CDR3 has 17 residues. CDR3 residues: CASSHADPRPSYNEQFF. CDR3 nucleotide sequence: TGCGCCAGCAGCCATGCGGATCCCAGGCCCTCCTACAATGAGCAGTTCTTC.

V gene TRBV2 combines with J gene TRBJ1-5; TRBD1 agrees at 8 bases. The CDR3 is made up of 15 amino acids. Germline CDR1 and CDR2: SNHLY and FYNNEI. With V trimmed by 5 bases and J by 1 base, 4 bases remained unmatched. For the CDR3, the DNA is TGTGCCAGCAGTCCGGGACAGGCAAGCAATCAGCCCCAGCATTTT. Amino acid sequence: CASSPGQASNQPQHF.